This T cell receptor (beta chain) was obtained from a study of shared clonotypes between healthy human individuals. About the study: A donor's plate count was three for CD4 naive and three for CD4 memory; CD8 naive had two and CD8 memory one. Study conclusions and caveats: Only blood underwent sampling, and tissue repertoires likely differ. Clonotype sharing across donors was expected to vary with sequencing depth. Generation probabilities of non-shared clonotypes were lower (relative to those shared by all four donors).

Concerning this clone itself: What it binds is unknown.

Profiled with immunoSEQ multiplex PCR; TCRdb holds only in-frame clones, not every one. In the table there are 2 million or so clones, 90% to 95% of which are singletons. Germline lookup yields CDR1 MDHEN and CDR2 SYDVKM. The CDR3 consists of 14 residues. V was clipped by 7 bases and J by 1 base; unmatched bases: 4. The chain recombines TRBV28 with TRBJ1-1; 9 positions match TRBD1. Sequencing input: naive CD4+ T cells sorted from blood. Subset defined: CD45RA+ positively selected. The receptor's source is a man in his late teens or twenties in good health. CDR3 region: CASTQQGANTEAFF. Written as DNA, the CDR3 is TGTGCCAGCACTCAACAGGGGGCGAACACTGAAGCTTTCTTT.